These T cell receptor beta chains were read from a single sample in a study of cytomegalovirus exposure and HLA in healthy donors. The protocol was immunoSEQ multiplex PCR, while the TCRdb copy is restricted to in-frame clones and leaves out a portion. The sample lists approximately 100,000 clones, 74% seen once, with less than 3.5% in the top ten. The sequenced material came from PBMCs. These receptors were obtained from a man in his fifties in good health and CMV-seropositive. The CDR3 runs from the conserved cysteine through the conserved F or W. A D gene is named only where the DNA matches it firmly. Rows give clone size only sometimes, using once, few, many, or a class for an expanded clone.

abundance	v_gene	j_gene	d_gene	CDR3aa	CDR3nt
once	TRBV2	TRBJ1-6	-	CASRGDTDSPLHF	TGTGCCAGCAGGGGAGACACCGATTCACCCCTCCACTTT
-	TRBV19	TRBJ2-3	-	CASSIAGSTQYF	TGTGCCAGTAGTATAGCGGGGAGTACGCAGTATTTT
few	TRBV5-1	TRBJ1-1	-	CASSYLQGNTEAFF	TGCGCCAGCAGTTATCTACAGGGGAACACTGAAGCTTTCTTT
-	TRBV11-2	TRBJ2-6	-	CASSPIRGKANVLTF	TGTGCCAGCAGCCCCATCAGGGGCAAGGCCAACGTCCTGACTTTC
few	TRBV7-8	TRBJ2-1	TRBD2	CASNTRGEGQVEQFF	TGTGCCAGCAACACCCGGGGGGAGGGCCAAGTTGAGCAGTTCTTC
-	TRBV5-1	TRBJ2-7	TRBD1	CASSFDRGLYEQYF	TGCGCCAGCAGCTTTGACAGGGGGCTCTACGAGCAGTACTTC
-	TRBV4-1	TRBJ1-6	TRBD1	CASSQKGQGAHSPLHF	TGCGCCAGCAGCCAAAAGGGACAGGGGGCGCATTCACCCCTCCACTTT
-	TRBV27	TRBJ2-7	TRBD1	CASRPGQGSYEQYF	TGTGCCAGCAGACCTGGACAGGGCTCCTACGAGCAGTACTTC
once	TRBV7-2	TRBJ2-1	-	CASSHPIRMRDNEQFF	TGTGCCAGCAGCCACCCGATACGTATGCGGGACAATGAGCAGTTCTTC
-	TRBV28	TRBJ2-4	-	CASSSGGAKNIQYF	TGTGCCAGCAGCTCCGGGGGAGCCAAAAACATTCAGTACTTC
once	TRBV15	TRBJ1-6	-	CATSPRQGSPLHF	TGTGCCACCAGCCCTCGACAAGGTTCACCCCTCCACTTT
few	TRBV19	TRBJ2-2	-	CASSLTGRLLNTGELFF	TGTGCCAGTAGCCTCACAGGGCGGCTCTTGAACACCGGGGAGCTGTTTTTT
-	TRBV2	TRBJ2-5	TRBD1	CASSERRQGAKTQYF	TGTGCCAGCAGTGAAAGGAGACAGGGGGCAAAGACCCAGTACTTC
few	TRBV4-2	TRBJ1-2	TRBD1	CASSQVDRDYGYTF	TGTGCCAGCAGCCAGGTTGACAGGGACTATGGCTACACCTTC
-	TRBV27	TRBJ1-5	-	CASRRSGTLVGNQPQHF	TGTGCCAGCAGAAGATCCGGGACACTCGTAGGAAATCAGCCCCAGCATTTT
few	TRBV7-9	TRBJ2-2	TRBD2	CASSLLASGRSGELFF	TGTGCCAGCAGCTTATTGGCTAGCGGGAGATCCGGGGAGCTGTTTTTT
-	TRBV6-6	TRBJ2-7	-	CASRLTSSSYEQYF	TGTGCCAGCAGATTAACCTCAAGCTCCTACGAGCAGTACTTC
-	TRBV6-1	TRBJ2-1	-	CASSSRNSLRDEQFF	TGTGCCAGCAGTTCAAGGAACAGCCTGAGAGATGAGCAGTTCTTC
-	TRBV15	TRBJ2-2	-	CATSRTVNTGELFF	TGTGCCACCAGTAGGACAGTGAACACCGGGGAGCTGTTTTTT
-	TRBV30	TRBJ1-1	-	CAWSGSRGVNTEAFF	TGTGCCTGGAGTGGGTCCCGGGGGGTGAACACTGAAGCTTTCTTT
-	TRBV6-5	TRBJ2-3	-	CASGGATLRSTQYF	TGTGCCAGTGGGGGGGCCACCCTCCGAAGTACGCAGTATTTT
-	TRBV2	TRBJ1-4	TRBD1	CASRSGDRANEKLFF	TGTGCCAGCAGATCTGGGGACAGAGCTAATGAAAAACTGTTTTTT
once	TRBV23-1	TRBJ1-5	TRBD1	CASIQRTGGNQPQHF	TGCGCCAGCATCCAAAGGACAGGGGGCAATCAGCCCCAGCATTTT
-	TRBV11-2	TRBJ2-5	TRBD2	CASTRSTSGMQETQYF	TGTGCCAGCACACGCTCAACTAGCGGGATGCAAGAGACCCAGTACTTC
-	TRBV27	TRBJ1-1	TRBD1	CASSSQPQGAETEAFF	TGTGCCAGCAGTTCTCAACCACAGGGGGCCGAAACTGAAGCTTTCTTT
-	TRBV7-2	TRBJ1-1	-	CASSRGMNTEAFF	TGTGCCAGCAGCCGAGGCATGAACACTGAAGCTTTCTTT
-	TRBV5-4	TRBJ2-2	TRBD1	CASSSQQGAGELFF	TGTGCCAGCAGCTCGCAACAGGGGGCCGGGGAGCTGTTTTTT
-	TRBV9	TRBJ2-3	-	CASSPVVSRDTQYF	TGTGCCAGCAGTCCCGTAGTTAGCAGAGATACGCAGTATTTT
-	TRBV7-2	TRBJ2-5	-	CASSLGSAAQETQYF	TGTGCCAGCAGCTTAGGGAGCGCAGCCCAAGAGACCCAGTACTTC
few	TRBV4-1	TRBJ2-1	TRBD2	CASSQVPYGGARSEQFF	TGCGCCAGCAGCCAAGTCCCCTACGGGGGGGCTAGGTCTGAGCAGTTCTTC
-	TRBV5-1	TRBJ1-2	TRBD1	CASSPRQGIDVYTF	TGCGCCAGCAGCCCTCGACAGGGGATTGATGTCTACACCTTC
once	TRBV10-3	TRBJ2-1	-	CAISDIVPRYNEQFF	TGTGCCATCAGTGATATAGTCCCACGCTACAATGAGCAGTTCTTC
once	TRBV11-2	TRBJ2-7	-	CASSPIRSGANEQYF	TGTGCCAGCAGCCCCATACGATCGGGAGCTAACGAGCAGTACTTC
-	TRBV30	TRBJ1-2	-	CAWTSVSYGYTF	TGTGCCTGGACGAGTGTTAGCTATGGCTACACCTTC
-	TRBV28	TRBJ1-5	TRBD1	CASRRYTGGNQPQHF	TGTGCCAGCAGGCGATATACAGGGGGCAATCAGCCCCAGCATTTT
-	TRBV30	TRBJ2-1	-	CAWNRGGIYNEQFF	TGTGCCTGGAATAGAGGCGGGATCTACAATGAGCAGTTCTTC
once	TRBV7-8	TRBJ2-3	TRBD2	CASSGGLAGGSADTQYF	TGTGCCAGCAGCGGGGGACTAGCGGGGGGTAGCGCAGATACGCAGTATTTT
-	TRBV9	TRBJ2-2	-	CASSVWGANTGELFF	TGTGCCAGCAGCGTCTGGGGGGCGAACACCGGGGAGCTGTTTTTT
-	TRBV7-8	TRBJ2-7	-	CASSSGIQPYEQYF	TGTGCCAGCAGTTCCGGGATCCAACCCTACGAGCAGTACTTC
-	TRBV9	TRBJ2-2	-	CASSLIQSTGELFF	TGTGCCAGCAGCCTCATACAAAGCACCGGGGAGCTGTTTTTT
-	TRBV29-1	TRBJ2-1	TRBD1	CSVRDRGYEQFF	TGCAGCGTCCGGGACAGGGGTTATGAGCAGTTCTTC
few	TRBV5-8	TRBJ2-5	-	CASSRGTFQETQYF	TGTGCCAGCAGCCGCGGGACCTTCCAAGAGACCCAGTACTTC
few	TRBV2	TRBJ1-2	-	CASGGTPSFYGYTF	TGTGCCAGCGGAGGGACCCCCTCATTCTATGGCTACACCTTC
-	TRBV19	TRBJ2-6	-	CASSRTGSGANVLTF	TGTGCCAGTAGTAGAACAGGCTCTGGGGCCAACGTCCTGACTTTC
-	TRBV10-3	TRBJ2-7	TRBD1	CAIREGQGGDEQYF	TGTGCCATCAGGGAGGGACAGGGGGGCGACGAGCAGTACTTC
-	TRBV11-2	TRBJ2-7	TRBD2	CASSWDYSYEQYF	TGTGCCAGCAGCTGGGACTACTCCTACGAGCAGTACTTC
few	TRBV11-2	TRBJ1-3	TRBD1	CASSLGQSSGNTIYF	TGTGCCAGCAGCCTGGGACAGAGCTCTGGAAACACCATATATTTT
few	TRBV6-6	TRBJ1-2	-	CASSYGGWYGYTF	TGTGCCAGCAGTTACGGGGGGTGGTATGGCTACACCTTC
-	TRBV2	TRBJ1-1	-	CATTPNLNTEAFF	TGTGCCACCACCCCTAACTTGAACACTGAAGCTTTCTTT